This T cell receptor beta chain was observed in a study of long-term antiretroviral therapy in people with HIV. A v3.0 immunoSEQ assay was performed at survey level. Libraries were prepared by immunoSEQ multiplex PCR; TCRdb keeps only in-frame clonotypes and omits some of them. The data show tens of thousands of clones, with about four fifths seen just once and 3.4% held by the top ten. Germline V gene lookup returns CDR1 MDHEN and CDR2 SYDVKM. This CDR3 comprises 14 residues. Trimming left V 7 bases short and J 1 base short, with 11 bases between. The V gene is TRBV28, the J gene TRBJ2-4; D is ambiguous. The clonotype originates from a man aged 50 to 59 with HIV. Source: unsorted PBMCs, taken 3 years after starting antiretroviral therapy. The CDR3 DNA sequence: TGTGCCAGCACGAGGAATGGGGCCAAAAACATTCAGTACTTC. Translated, it gives CASTRNGAKNIQYF.